The sequence of this TCR beta chain was determined in a study of OX40 agonist ivuxolimab in advanced cancers. This clone was recorded once. Only in-frame clones appear in the TCRdb table, and some are missing; sequencing was by immunoSEQ multiplex PCR. Among around 97,000 clones, approximately 87% were seen once, and the ten largest hold around 5.9%. Germline lookup yields CDR1 KGHSH and CDR2 LQKENI. J gave up 15 bases and V 4 bases, and 8 bases lay outside the gene matches. The length of the CDR3 is 12 residues. The TCR comes from an adult with an advanced solid tumor such as melanoma, head and neck, liver or kidney cancer. J is TRBJ1-4 and V is TRBV18, with TRBD1 identical over 7 bases. Here the sequenced sample was CD4+ or CD8+ T cells sorted from blood, taken in a trial of the OX40 agonist ivuxolimab. CDR3: CASSQETGKVFF. The CDR3, as DNA: TGTGCCAGCTCACAGGAGACAGGGAAGGTGTTTTTT.